A selection of T cell receptor beta chains follows, all from one sample in a study of OX40 agonist ivuxolimab in advanced cancers. Assay used: immunoSEQ multiplex PCR; TCRdb lists only in-frame clones, some missing. The table lists around 12,000 clones, approximately 74% of them singletons. Specimen: CD4+ or CD8+ T cells sorted from blood, collected in a trial of the OX40 agonist ivuxolimab. The source of these receptors is an adult with an advanced solid tumor such as melanoma, head and neck, liver or kidney cancer. CDR3s include the opening cysteine and the closing phenylalanine or tryptophan. D genes are given only for firm matches. Rows give clone size only sometimes, using once, few, many, or a class for an expanded clone.

-,-,TRBV28,TRBJ2-3,CASSFTRAPTDTQYF,TGTGCCAGCAGTTTTACAAGGGCACCCACAGATACGCAGTATTTT
-,-,TRBV9,TRBJ2-7,CASSPATGRYEQYF,TGTGCCAGCAGCCCCGCGACAGGGAGGTACGAGCAGTACTTC
once,-,TRBV4-1,TRBJ2-4,CASSPPVGRKNIQYF,TGCGCCAGCAGCCCGCCCGTGGGGCGCAAAAACATTCAGTACTTC
-,-,TRBV7-8,TRBJ2-3,CASYPTPVTDTQYF,TGTGCCAGCTACCCGACACCTGTTACAGATACGCAGTATTTT
-,TRBD2,TRBV29-1,TRBJ2-1,CSADTSGGSYNEQFF,TGCAGCGCCGATACTAGCGGGGGCTCCTACAATGAGCAGTTCTTC
-,-,TRBV5-5,TRBJ2-7,CASSLEGRSEQYF,TGTGCCAGCAGCCTGGAAGGGAGATCCGAGCAGTACTTC
-,TRBD1,TRBV19,TRBJ2-2,CAIRGPNTGELFF,TGTGCCATTAGGGGGCCTAACACCGGGGAGCTGTTTTTT
few,TRBD2,TRBV27,TRBJ2-1,CASSFEAGVINEQFF,TGTGCCAGCAGTTTCGAGGCGGGAGTAATCAATGAGCAGTTCTTC
-,-,TRBV6-5,TRBJ2-2,CASSYSQNTGELFF,TGTGCCAGCAGTTACTCCCAGAACACCGGGGAGCTGTTTTTT
-,-,TRBV28,TRBJ2-7,CASSLFLGTSHEQYF,TGTGCCAGCAGTTTATTCCTCGGTACCAGCCACGAGCAGTACTTC
-,TRBD2,TRBV28,TRBJ2-2,CASSWGAGGLTGELFF,TGTGCCAGCAGTTGGGGCGCGGGAGGTTTGACCGGGGAGCTGTTTTTT
medium-sized,TRBD1,TRBV6-4,TRBJ1-5,CASSETGRLNQPQHF,TGTGCCAGCAGTGAGACAGGGCGCCTCAATCAGCCCCAGCATTTT
few,-,TRBV11-2,TRBJ2-7,CASSLGRGGISSYEQYF,TGTGCCAGCAGCTTAGGGAGAGGAGGGATTAGCTCCTACGAGCAGTACTTC
-,TRBD2,TRBV7-9,TRBJ2-5,CASSLATASGKETQYF,TGTGCCAGCAGCTTAGCGACGGCTAGCGGGAAAGAGACCCAGTACTTC
-,TRBD2,TRBV2,TRBJ2-3,CASSGLAGGTDTQYF,TGTGCCAGCAGTGGTCTAGCGGGGGGCACAGATACGCAGTATTTT
-,-,TRBV19,TRBJ1-5,CASTGSNQPQHF,TGTGCCAGTACAGGGAGCAATCAGCCCCAGCATTTT
once,TRBD2,TRBV6-5,TRBJ2-7,CASSMTSGRSNEQYF,TGTGCCAGCAGTATGACTAGCGGGAGGTCTAACGAGCAGTACTTC
-,-,TRBV7-9,TRBJ2-2,CASSFTRLGSTGELFF,TGTGCCAGCAGCTTCACGAGGTTAGGCAGCACCGGGGAGCTGTTTTTT
-,-,TRBV5-6,TRBJ1-5,CASSLGQGVGQPQHF,TGTGCCAGCAGCTTGGGTCAGGGAGTAGGTCAGCCCCAGCATTTT
-,TRBD2,TRBV15,TRBJ2-1,CATGGSGNYNEQFF,TGTGCCACCGGGGGTAGCGGGAACTACAATGAGCAGTTCTTC
-,TRBD2,TRBV6-4,TRBJ2-7,CASSDRAGAIYEQYF,TGTGCCAGCAGTGACCGAGCGGGGGCAATCTACGAGCAGTACTTC
-,TRBD1,TRBV15,TRBJ2-7,CATSGTGGSFSYEQYF,TGTGCCACCAGCGGGACAGGGGGTTCCTTCTCCTACGAGCAGTACTTC
once,TRBD1,TRBV7-3,TRBJ2-7,CASSLGTGGSSSYEQYF,TGTGCCAGCAGCTTAGGGACAGGGGGTTCCAGCTCCTACGAGCAGTACTTC
-,-,TRBV6-4,TRBJ2-6,CASSDGTLGANVLTF,TGTGCCAGCAGTGACGGGACCTTAGGGGCCAACGTCCTGACTTTC
-,-,TRBV4-1,TRBJ2-7,CASSQEGQLSYEQYF,TGCGCCAGCAGCCAAGAGGGCCAACTTTCCTACGAGCAGTACTTC
-,TRBD1,TRBV6-5,TRBJ2-7,CASSPGQDPEQYF,TGTGCCAGCAGCCCTGGACAGGACCCCGAGCAGTACTTC
-,-,TRBV9,TRBJ2-1,CASSVGGGSSYNEQFF,TGTGCCAGCAGCGTAGGGGGTGGGAGCTCCTACAATGAGCAGTTCTTC
-,TRBD2,TRBV9,TRBJ2-7,CASSAGGLGYEQYF,TGTGCCAGCAGCGCGGGGGGTCTGGGCTACGAGCAGTACTTC
-,TRBD2,TRBV27,TRBJ2-7,CASSLTSGPNPEQYF,TGTGCCAGCAGTTTGACTAGCGGACCGAACCCCGAGCAGTACTTC
-,-,TRBV5-4,TRBJ2-2,CASSSTGSNTGELFF,TGTGCCAGCAGCTCGACAGGCTCGAACACCGGGGAGCTGTTTTTT
few,-,TRBV29-1,TRBJ1-1,CSVVGNRHRMNTEAFF,TGCAGCGTTGTGGGCAACCGGCACAGGATGAACACTGAAGCTTTCTTT
-,-,TRBV4-2,TRBJ1-2,CASSLRGNDYGYTF,TGTGCCAGCAGCTTGCGGGGCAACGACTATGGCTACACCTTC
-,-,TRBV19,TRBJ1-1,CASSRAPDGTEAFF,TGTGCCAGTAGTAGGGCCCCGGATGGCACTGAAGCTTTCTTT
-,-,TRBV7-9,TRBJ2-1,CASSSSYAYNEQFF,TGTGCCAGCAGTTCAAGCTATGCCTACAATGAGCAGTTCTTC
-,TRBD2,TRBV6-5,TRBJ2-7,CASRRLAETYEQYF,TGTGCCAGCAGACGACTAGCGGAGACCTACGAGCAGTACTTC
-,-,TRBV19,TRBJ2-1,CASSIEESGRSSYNEQFF,TGTGCCAGTAGTATAGAAGAGAGCGGGCGAAGCTCCTACAATGAGCAGTTCTTC
-,TRBD1,TRBV28,TRBJ2-5,CASSWTGKIQETQYF,TGTGCCAGCAGTTGGACAGGGAAGATCCAAGAGACCCAGTACTTC
-,-,TRBV7-3,TRBJ1-1,CASSLRDTEAFF,TGTGCCAGCAGCTTACGAGACACTGAAGCTTTCTTT